Below are 9 T cell receptor beta chains sequenced from a single sample in a study of blood T cell repertoires in COVID-19 (dated by TCRdb to 2018 to 2021). The method was the immunoSEQ multiplex PCR assay. TCRdb's version of the immuneACCESS table is confined to in-frame rearrangements and falls short of the full clone set. An unresolved V gene accounts for under half of the shortfall where checked; the remainder is of unknown origin. Recorded for this sample are approximately 170,000 clones; roughly nine tenths of them occurred a single time. The top ten hold roughly 24% of the sample. Specimen: peripheral blood. The receptors were sampled from a man in his 60s with acute or convalescent COVID-19.

The chain links TRBV11-2 to TRBJ1-3, with D possibly matching TRBD1 (6 bases). The CDR3 sequence is 14 residues long. Between the trimmed V and J ends, which lost 6 bases and 0 bases, there was a span of 9 bases. The germline gives CDR1 SGHAT, CDR2 FQNNGV. CDR3 amino acids: CASRPQGSGNTIYF. DNA of the CDR3: TGTGCCAGCAGGCCACAGGGCTCTGGAAACACCATATATTTT.

This sequence joins TRBV3-1 (or the pseudogene TRBV3-2) and TRBJ2-3, with 7 bases matching TRBD1. CDR3 length equals 13 residues. The ends lost 6 bases at V and 6 bases at J; junction bases unmatched: 6. The germline gives CDR1 LGHDT, CDR2 YNNKEL (reference sequence). The CDR3 region has the DNA TGTGCCAGCAGTAACGAACAGGGGGATACGCAGTATTTT. Protein: CASSNEQGDTQYF.

This CDR3 reads CASSIAGQGKFEAFF. CDR3 in DNA: TGTGCCAGTAGTATAGCGGGACAGGGGAAGTTTGAAGCTTTCTTT. V and J are TRBV19 and TRBJ1-1; TRBD1 aligns across 10 bases. The CDR3 is 15 amino acids. After removal of 1 base from V and 7 bases from J, the junction contained 6 bases not matched to a gene. Germline-derived CDR1 and CDR2 are LNHDA and SQIVND (reference sequence).

V and J are TRBV19 and TRBJ1-5; D perhaps matches TRBD1 (5 bases). The germline V gene has CDR1 LNHDA and CDR2 SQIVND (reference sequence). V was shortened by 2 bases and J by 4 bases, with 18 bases between the two germline ends. The CDR3 length is 17 residues. The CDR3 DNA follows: TGTGCCAGTAGTATAAGGTCGGGCAGGGTAATAAATCAGCCCCAGCATTTT. This translates into CASSIRSGRVINQPQHF.

A note on this clone: A much bigger clone sits one base away, suggesting this may be a read error. This chain links TRBV5-6 with TRBJ2-3; TRBD1 agrees at 8 bases. V lost 4 bases to trimming and J lost 2 bases; unmatched junction nucleotides: 3. The CDR3 spans 14 residues. In germline, CDR1 is SGHDT, CDR2 YYEEEE. This chain's CDR3 is CASSPTGDTDTQYF. The CDR3 DNA is TGTGCCAGCAGCCCGACAGGGGACACAGATACGCAGTATTTT.

CDR3 bases: TGTGCCAGCTCACAATCAACAGATAGCAATCAGCCCCAGCATTTT. It encodes CASSQSTDSNQPQHF. The rearrangement links TRBV18 to TRBJ1-5; unclear D gene. Per germline, CDR1 KGHSH and CDR2 LQKENI. The CDR3 spans 15 residues. Trimming removed 4 bases from V and 0 bases from J, with 10 bases in between.

A word on this clone: At one boundary the junction diverges from the germline segment, which might be a read error. V usage is TRBV3-1 (or the pseudogene TRBV3-2) and J usage is TRBJ1-2, with 7 bases lining up with TRBD1. Germline V lookup: CDR1 LGHDT, CDR2 YNNKEL (reference sequence). CDR3 length equals 13 residues. Here the CDR3 DNA reads TGTGCCAGCAGCCACAGGGACAGAGTCGTTGGAAGCTTC. It is translated as CASSHRDRVVGSF.

The rearrangement uses TRBV7-3 and TRBJ1-5; D is possibly TRBD1 (6 bases). From germline, CDR1 is SGHTA and CDR2 FQGTGA. V was pared by 2 bases and J by 7 bases, with 12 bases between. CDR3 length: 14 residues. The DNA for the CDR3 is TGTGCCAGCAGCTTAGGGGGCAGGGAACAGCCCCAGCATTTT. Translated, it gives CASSLGGREQPQHF.

The chain links TRBV4-3 to TRBJ2-1; possible D gene TRBD2, 6 bases. The length of the CDR3 is 16 residues. CDR1 LGHNA and CDR2 YSLEER come from the germline V gene. Trimming removed 0 bases at V and 4 bases at J, with 13 bases between. The CDR3 DNA sequence: TGCGCCAGCAGCCAAGATTGGAGGGAGTCTTACAATGAGCAGTTCTTC. Translation gives CASSQDWRESYNEQFF.